A single sample gave rise to the 7 T cell receptor beta chains below, sequenced in a study of CD8 T cells in Susac syndrome (dated by TCRdb to the late 2010s). The library relied on the immunoSEQ multiplex PCR assay. RNA was extracted with the RNeasy kit and roughly 0.45 to 1 ug was reverse transcribed using random hexamers. Using fastp trimming at Q25 and MiXCR clonotype assembly, TCRdb reanalyzed the public sequencing data and kept in-frame beta chains. Rows are unified per CDR3 protein, each entry keeping the most common DNA and genes. A total of 210,000 or so distinct CDR3 sequences appear in this sample, approximately 94% of them only once. Around 0.16% of the sample is in the top ten clones. Sequenced input: CD4+ T cells from PBMCs. The receptors shown here come from a human donor with Susac syndrome.

The chain recombines TRBV7-6 with TRBJ1-5; tentatively, D is TRBD1 (5 bases). Trimming removed 5 bases at V and 0 bases at J, with 14 bases between. Germline CDR1 reads SGHVS; CDR2 reads FNYEAQ. The CDR3 extends over 16 amino acids. This chain's CDR3 is CASSPTGPYSNQPQHF. The CDR3, as DNA: TGTGCCAGCAGCCCAACGGGGCCGTATAGCAATCAGCCCCAGCATTTT.

V gene TRBV6-6 combines with J gene TRBJ1-6; possible D gene TRBD1, 5 bases. The CDR3 runs 13 residues. The V end lost 6 bases, the J end lost 8 bases, and 11 bases lay between the germline ends. Germline V gene lookup returns CDR1 MNHNY and CDR2 SVGAGI (reference sequence). CDR3: CASRSGRDSPLHF. The CDR3 region has the DNA TGTGCCAGCAGGTCGGGGCGGGATTCACCCCTCCACTTT.

The V gene is TRBV28, the J gene TRBJ2-1; no reliable D call. CDR3 length: 15 amino acids. The V gene lost 8 bases and the J gene lost 1 base, with 15 bases spanning the gap. The V gene's germline CDR1 is MDHEN and CDR2 SYDVKM. CDR3 in DNA: TGTGCCAGCTTCACGCGACGCGGTTCCTACAATGAGCAGTTCTTC. Its translation is CASFTRRGSYNEQFF.

The rearrangement uses TRBV20-1 and TRBJ2-1; D may match TRBD1 or TRBD2 (6 bases each). Germline lookup yields CDR1 DFQATT and CDR2 SNEGSKA (reference sequence). The CDR3 covers 14 residues. With 6 bases removed from V and 9 bases from J, the gap between germline ends came to 21 bases. The DNA for the CDR3 is TGCAGTGCCGCGGGACACGGAGCTACAGCTGAGCAGTTCTTC. This translates into CSAAGHGATAEQFF.

This chain links TRBV7-8 with TRBJ2-3; 14 nucleotides agree with TRBD2. V dropped 5 bases and J dropped 5; count of bases not matched to a gene: 15. The germline V gene encodes CDR1 SGHVS and CDR2 FQNEAQ. CDR3 length: 19 residues. The CDR3 DNA sequence: TGTGCCAGCAGCCTGACTAGCGGGGGGGCCCGGGGTAAGGAAGATACGCAGTATTTT. Translation gives CASSLTSGGARGKEDTQYF.

V and J are TRBV5-1 and TRBJ1-1; no firm D call. Germline V CDR1 and CDR2: SGHRS, YFSETQ. Trimming cost V 1 base and J 1 base, with 8 bases left between them. There are 14 residues in the CDR3. This CDR3 is CASSLRHPNTEAFF. The CDR3, as DNA: TGCGCCAGCAGCTTGCGGCATCCGAACACTGAAGCTTTCTTT.

The chain employs TRBV19 and TRBJ1-2; TRBD1 is a possible D gene (5 bases). With 3 bases removed from V and 4 bases from J, the gap between germline ends came to 15 bases. The CDR3 totals 15 residues. Germline V CDR1 and CDR2: LNHDA, SQIVND (reference sequence). The CDR3 DNA is TGTGCCAGTAGTATGTGGGACTTGAGTGGCTATGGCTACACCTTC. It specifies CASSMWDLSGYGYTF.